Reported below is one TCR beta chain. The antigen is unknown. These data come from a study of cytomegalovirus exposure and HLA in healthy donors. Repertoires were generated with immunoSEQ multiplex PCR, while TCRdb's copy carries only in-frame clones and drops some. Seen here are about 110,000 clones, around 85% observed once, and the top ten hold roughly 3%. Regarding the study as a whole: Most TCR sequences proved rare, with some public TCRs found in many donors.

V lost 5 bases to trimming and J lost 1 base, with 13 bases between them. Germline V gene lookup returns CDR1 MGHDK and CDR2 SYGVNS. This CDR3 has 15 residues. J is TRBJ2-3 and V is TRBV25-1, with D possibly TRBD1 on 6 matching bases. The material sequenced was PBMCs. The TCR sequence derives from a woman between 18 and 29 years old in good health and CMV-seronegative. CDR3: CASSSRGQRTDTQYF. CDR3 bases: TGTGCCAGCAGTTCCCGAGGACAGCGCACAGATACGCAGTATTTT.